The clone carrying this TCR beta chain has at least ten counts. The source of the sample is a study of T-cell reconstitution after alpha-beta-depleted transplantation in children. V dropped 1 base and J dropped 7 bases, with 5 bases sitting between them. CDR1 and CDR2 (germline): LGHDT, YNNKEL (reference sequence). This CDR3 contains 11 residues. Library preparation (for TCRbeta) was performed with unique molecular identifiers. A single record per CDR3 protein comes from TCRdb applying MiXCR to the PCR reads. The repertoire holds a few hundred thousand distinct CDR3 sequences, with over 20% as singletons.

The clonotype was recovered from a boy in the first two years of life with Wiskott-Aldrich syndrome, due to receive a stem cell transplant. The source material was PBMCs, sampled before TCRalphabeta/CD19-depleted stem cell transplant. This chain links TRBV3-1 with TRBJ2-7; the D gene is possibly TRBD2 (5 bases). CDR3 residues: CASSQGGEQYF. The CDR3 nucleotides are TGTGCCAGCAGCCAAGGAGGGGAGCAGTACTTC.